This T cell receptor beta chain was retrieved from a study of blood T cell repertoires in COVID-19. In the study overall: Collection of acute and convalescent COVID-19 samples took place in the United States, Italy and Spain.

The J segment lost 0 bases and the V segment lost 6 bases, leaving 3 bases of the junction unmatched. CDR1 is SQVTM and CDR2 is ANQGSEA in the germline V gene. CDR3 length: 13 amino acids. In its sample, this clone was seen once. As processed by the authors: For nucleated cells, counts were estimated from reference gene primer amplification. Sequenced by immunoSEQ multiplex PCR; TCRdb stores in-frame clones only, minus some. For V, J and clone size, that table is used; D and trimming come from the DNA. The data show around 150,000 clones, 90% seen once. J is TRBJ1-2 and V is TRBV29-1; 8 bases map to TRBD1. This TCR was recovered from a man aged 55 to 69 with active or convalescent COVID-19. Sequenced sample: peripheral blood. CDR3 DNA: TGCAGCGTGACACAGGGGGCTAACTATGGCTACACCTTC. Its protein is CSVTQGANYGYTF.